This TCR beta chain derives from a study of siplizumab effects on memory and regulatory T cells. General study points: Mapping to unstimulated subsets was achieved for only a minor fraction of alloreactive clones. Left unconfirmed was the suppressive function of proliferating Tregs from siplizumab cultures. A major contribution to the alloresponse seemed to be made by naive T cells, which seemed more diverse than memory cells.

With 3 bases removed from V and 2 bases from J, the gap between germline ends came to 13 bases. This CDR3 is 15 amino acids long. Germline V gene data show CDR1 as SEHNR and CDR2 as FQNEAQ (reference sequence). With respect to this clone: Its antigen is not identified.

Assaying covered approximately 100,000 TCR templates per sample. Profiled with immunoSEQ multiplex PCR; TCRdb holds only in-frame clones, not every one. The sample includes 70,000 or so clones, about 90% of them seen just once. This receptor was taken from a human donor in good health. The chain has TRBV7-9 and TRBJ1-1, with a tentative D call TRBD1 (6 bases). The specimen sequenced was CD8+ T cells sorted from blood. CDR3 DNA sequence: TGTGCCAGCAGCTTTTTTGCAGGGGCCAACACTGAAGCTTTCTTT. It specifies CASSFFAGANTEAFF.